A selection of T cell receptor beta chains follows, all from one sample in a study of blood T cell repertoires in COVID-19. Generated by immunoSEQ multiplex PCR, the TCRdb table keeps only in-frame clones and is missing some. The sample lists about 200,000 clones; approximately 90% were seen once. Sequencing was done on a sample of peripheral blood. The receptor source for this set is a human donor in a cohort sampled during active COVID-19. The CDR3 runs from the conserved cysteine through the conserved F or W. D genes are given only for firm matches.

v_gene	d_gene	j_gene	CDR3aa	CDR3nt
TRBV28	NA	TRBJ2-7	CASSLFGSVPTGEQYF	TGTGCCAGCAGTTTATTCGGTTCCGTTCCGACGGGGGAGCAGTACTTC
TRBV6-5	NA	TRBJ2-7	CASSRDMGSYEQYF	TGTGCCAGCAGCCGGGACATGGGGTCCTACGAGCAGTACTTC
TRBV9	TRBD2	TRBJ2-5	CASSVGLREGQETQYF	TGTGCCAGCAGCGTGGGTCTGCGGGAGGGCCAGGAGACCCAGTACTTC
TRBV18	NA	TRBJ2-3	CASSPPGGLATDTQYF	TGTGCCAGCTCACCACCGGGCGGACTCGCCACAGATACGCAGTATTTT
TRBV2	NA	TRBJ2-2	CATTPGRGRGGELFF	TGTGCCACCACCCCCGGGCGGGGGCGGGGCGGGGAGCTGTTTTTT
TRBV7-9	NA	TRBJ2-3	CASSLSGYLRTDTQYF	TGTGCCAGCAGCTTGAGCGGGTATCTTCGCACAGATACGCAGTATTTT
TRBV6-5	TRBD1	TRBJ1-6	CASSYGDRGYSPLHF	TGTGCCAGCAGTTACGGGGACAGGGGCTATTCACCCCTCCACTTT
TRBV2	NA	TRBJ2-2	CASSKQGPQNTGELFF	TGTGCCAGCAGTAAACAGGGACCCCAGAACACCGGGGAGCTGTTTTTT
TRBV6-1	TRBD1	TRBJ1-6	CASSETWDRHSPLHF	TGTGCCAGCAGTGAAACGTGGGACAGGCATTCACCCCTCCACTTT
TRBV30	TRBD1	TRBJ1-1	CAWKDRVAFF	TGTGCCTGGAAGGACAGGGTAGCTTTCTTT
TRBV29-1	TRBD1	TRBJ1-1	CSVDRQGANPEAFF	TGCAGCGTTGATCGACAGGGGGCGAACCCTGAAGCTTTCTTT
TRBV6-2/TRBV6-3	NA	TRBJ2-5	CASSFQGRETQYF	TGTGCCAGCAGTTTTCAGGGAAGAGAGACCCAGTACTTC
TRBV7-2	NA	TRBJ2-7	CASSFYPYEQYF	TGTGCCAGCAGCTTCTACCCCTACGAGCAGTACTTC
TRBV7-6	NA	TRBJ2-7	CASSLTGDNSLSYEQYF	TGTGCCAGCAGCCTAACCGGGGACAACTCCCTCTCCTACGAGCAGTACTTC
TRBV5-4	TRBD1	TRBJ1-2	CASGTGQGNYGYTF	TGTGCCAGCGGTACGGGACAGGGAAACTATGGCTACACCTTC
TRBV3-1/TRBV3-2	NA	TRBJ2-7	CASSQVVYEQYF	TGTGCCAGCAGCCAAGTAGTTTACGAGCAGTACTTC
TRBV9	TRBD2	TRBJ2-3	CASSAGLAGADTQYF	TGTGCCAGCAGCGCGGGACTAGCGGGTGCAGATACGCAGTATTTT
TRBV4-3	NA	TRBJ2-3	CASSQDWGSYTDTQYF	TGCGCCAGCAGCCAAGATTGGGGCAGTTACACAGATACGCAGTATTTT
TRBV29-1	TRBD2	TRBJ2-7	CSVDGGTSGYEQYF	TGCAGCGTTGATGGTGGGACTAGCGGCTACGAGCAGTACTTC
TRBV10-2	TRBD2	TRBJ2-6	CASRGLAGALSGANVLTF	TGCGCCAGCAGGGGACTAGCGGGAGCGCTCTCTGGGGCCAACGTCCTGACTTTC